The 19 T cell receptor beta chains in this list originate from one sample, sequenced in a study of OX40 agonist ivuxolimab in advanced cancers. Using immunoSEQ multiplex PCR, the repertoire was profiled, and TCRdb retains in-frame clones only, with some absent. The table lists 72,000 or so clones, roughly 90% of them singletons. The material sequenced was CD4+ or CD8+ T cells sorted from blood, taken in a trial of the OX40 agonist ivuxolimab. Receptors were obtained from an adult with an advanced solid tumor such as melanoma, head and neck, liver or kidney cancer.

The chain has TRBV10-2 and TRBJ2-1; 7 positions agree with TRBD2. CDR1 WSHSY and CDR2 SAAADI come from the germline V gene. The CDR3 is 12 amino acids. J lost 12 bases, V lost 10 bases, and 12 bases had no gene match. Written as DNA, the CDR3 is TGCGCCACCATTCAAAAGACGGGAGGGCAGTTCTTC. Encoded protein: CATIQKTGGQFF.

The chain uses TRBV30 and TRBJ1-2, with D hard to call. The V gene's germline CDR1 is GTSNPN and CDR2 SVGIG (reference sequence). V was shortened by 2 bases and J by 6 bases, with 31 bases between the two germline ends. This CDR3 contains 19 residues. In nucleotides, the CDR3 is TGTGCCTGGAGTACTGGGCTTCAGGTTGAGAGCGCAAAGGGCCATGGCTACACCTTC. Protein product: CAWSTGLQVESAKGHGYTF.

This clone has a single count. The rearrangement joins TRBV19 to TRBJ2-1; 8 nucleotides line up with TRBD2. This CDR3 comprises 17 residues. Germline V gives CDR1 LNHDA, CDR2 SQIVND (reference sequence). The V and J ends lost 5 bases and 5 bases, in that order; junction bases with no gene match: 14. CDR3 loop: CASSPTLSGIIDNEQFF. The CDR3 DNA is TGTGCCAGTAGTCCCACCCTTAGCGGGATAATTGACAATGAGCAGTTCTTC. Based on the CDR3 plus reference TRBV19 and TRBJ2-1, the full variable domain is DGGITQSPKYLFRKEGQNVTLSCEQNLNHDAMYWYRQDPGQGLRLIYYSQIVNDFQKGDIAEGYSVSREKKESFPLTVTSAQKNPTAFYLCASSPTLSGIIDNEQFFGPGTRLTVL.

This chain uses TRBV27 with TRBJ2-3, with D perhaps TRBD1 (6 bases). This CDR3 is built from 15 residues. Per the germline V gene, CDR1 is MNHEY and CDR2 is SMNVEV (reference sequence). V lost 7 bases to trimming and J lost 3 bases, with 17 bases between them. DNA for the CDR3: TGTGCCAGCATGACCCTAGGGGGTGTAACAGATACGCAGTATTTT. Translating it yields CASMTLGGVTDTQYF.

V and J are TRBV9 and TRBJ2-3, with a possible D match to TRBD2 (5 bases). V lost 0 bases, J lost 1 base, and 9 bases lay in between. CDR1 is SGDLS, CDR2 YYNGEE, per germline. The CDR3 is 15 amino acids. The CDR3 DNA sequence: TGTGCCAGCAGCGTAGGTAATAGCGGCACAGATACGCAGTATTTT. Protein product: CASSVGNSGTDTQYF.

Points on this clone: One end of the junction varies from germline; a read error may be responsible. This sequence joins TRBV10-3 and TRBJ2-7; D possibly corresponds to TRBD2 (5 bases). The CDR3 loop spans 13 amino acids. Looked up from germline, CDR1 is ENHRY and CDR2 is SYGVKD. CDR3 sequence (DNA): TGTGCCACCAGTGAGATCGGGAACTACGAGCAGTACTTC. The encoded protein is CATSEIGNYEQYF.

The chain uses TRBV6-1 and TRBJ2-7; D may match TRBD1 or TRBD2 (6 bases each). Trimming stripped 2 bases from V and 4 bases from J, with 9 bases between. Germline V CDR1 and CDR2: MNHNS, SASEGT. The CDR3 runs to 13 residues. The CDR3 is CASSEQGGYEQYF. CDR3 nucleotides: TGTGCCAGCAGTGAACAAGGGGGGTACGAGCAGTACTTC.

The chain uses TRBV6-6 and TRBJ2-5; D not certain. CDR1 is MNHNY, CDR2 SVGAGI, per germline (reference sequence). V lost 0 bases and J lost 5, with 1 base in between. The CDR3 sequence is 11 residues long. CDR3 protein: CASSYSETQYF. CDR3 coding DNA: TGTGCCAGCAGTTACTCGGAGACCCAGTACTTC.

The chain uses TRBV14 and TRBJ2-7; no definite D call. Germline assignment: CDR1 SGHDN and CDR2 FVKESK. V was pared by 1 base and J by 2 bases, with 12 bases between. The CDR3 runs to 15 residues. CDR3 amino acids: CASSQGGGFTYEQYF. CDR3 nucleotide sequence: TGTGCCAGCAGCCAAGGTGGCGGCTTCACCTACGAGCAGTACTTC.

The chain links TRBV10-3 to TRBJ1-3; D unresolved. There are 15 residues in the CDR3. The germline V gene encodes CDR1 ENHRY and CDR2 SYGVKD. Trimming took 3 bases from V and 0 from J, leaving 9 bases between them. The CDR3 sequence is CAISDARLSGNTIYF. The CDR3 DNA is TGTGCCATCAGTGATGCCAGACTCTCTGGAAACACCATATATTTT.

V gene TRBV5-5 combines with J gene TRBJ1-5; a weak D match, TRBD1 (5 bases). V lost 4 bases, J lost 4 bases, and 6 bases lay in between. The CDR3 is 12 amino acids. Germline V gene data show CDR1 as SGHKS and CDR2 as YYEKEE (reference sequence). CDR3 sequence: CASSEGNQPQHF. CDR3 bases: TGTGCCAGCAGCGAGGGGAATCAGCCCCAGCATTTT.

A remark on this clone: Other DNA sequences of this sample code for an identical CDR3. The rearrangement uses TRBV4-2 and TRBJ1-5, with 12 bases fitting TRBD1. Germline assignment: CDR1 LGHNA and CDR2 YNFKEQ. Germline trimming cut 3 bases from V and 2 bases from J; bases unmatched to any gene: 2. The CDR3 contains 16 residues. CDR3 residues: CASSHGTGGGNQPQHF. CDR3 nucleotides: TGTGCCAGCAGCCATGGGACAGGGGGCGGCAATCAGCCCCAGCATTTT.

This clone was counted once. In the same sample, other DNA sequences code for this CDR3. The CDR3: CASSLAGREETQYF. The CDR3 coding sequence is TGCGCCAGCAGCTTGGCCGGCAGGGAAGAGACCCAGTACTTC. The chain has TRBV5-1 and TRBJ2-5, with D possibly matching TRBD1 (5 bases). CDR3 length: 14 residues. The germline gives CDR1 SGHRS, CDR2 YFSETQ. The V gene lost 0 bases and the J gene lost 3 bases, with 9 bases spanning the gap.

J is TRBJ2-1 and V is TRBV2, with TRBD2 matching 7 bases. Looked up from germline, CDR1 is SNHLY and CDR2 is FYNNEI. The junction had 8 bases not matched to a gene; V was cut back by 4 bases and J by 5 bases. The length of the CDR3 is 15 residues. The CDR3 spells CASSGTSRRNNEQFF. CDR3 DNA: TGTGCCAGCAGTGGGACTAGTCGGCGGAACAATGAGCAGTTCTTC.

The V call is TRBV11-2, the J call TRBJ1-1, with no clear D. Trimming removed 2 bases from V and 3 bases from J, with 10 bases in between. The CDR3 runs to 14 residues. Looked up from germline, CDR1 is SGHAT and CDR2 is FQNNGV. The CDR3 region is CASSLRQLHTEAFF. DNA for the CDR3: TGTGCCAGCAGCTTAAGGCAGCTACACACTGAAGCTTTCTTT.

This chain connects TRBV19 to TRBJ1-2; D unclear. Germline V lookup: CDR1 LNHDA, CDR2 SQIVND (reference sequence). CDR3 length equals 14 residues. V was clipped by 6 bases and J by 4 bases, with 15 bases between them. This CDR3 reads CASSQKVGSYGYTF. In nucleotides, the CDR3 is TGTGCCAGTAGCCAAAAGGTCGGGAGCTATGGCTACACCTTC.

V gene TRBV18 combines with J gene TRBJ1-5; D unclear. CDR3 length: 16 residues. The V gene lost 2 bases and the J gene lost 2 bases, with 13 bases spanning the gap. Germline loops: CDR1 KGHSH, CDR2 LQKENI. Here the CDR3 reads CASSPTPAGGNQPQHF. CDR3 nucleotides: TGTGCCAGCTCACCAACCCCCGCCGGAGGCAATCAGCCCCAGCATTTT.

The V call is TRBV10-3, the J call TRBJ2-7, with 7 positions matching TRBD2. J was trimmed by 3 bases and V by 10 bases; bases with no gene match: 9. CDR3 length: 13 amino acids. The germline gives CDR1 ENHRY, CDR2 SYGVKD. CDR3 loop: CATEGGSLYEQYF. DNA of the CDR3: TGTGCCACCGAGGGAGGGAGTCTCTACGAGCAGTACTTC.

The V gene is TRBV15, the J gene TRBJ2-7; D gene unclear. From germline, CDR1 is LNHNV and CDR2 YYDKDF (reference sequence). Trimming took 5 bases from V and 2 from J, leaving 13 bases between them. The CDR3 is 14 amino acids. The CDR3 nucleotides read TGTGCCACCAGCCCTCACCTTGAGGCCTACGAGCAGTACTTC. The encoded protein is CATSPHLEAYEQYF.